This record covers a single T cell receptor beta chain. Its antigen is unidentified. These data originate in a study of identical twins. Overall study findings and caveats: Fewer insertions marked abundant cord blood beta clonotypes; young adult naive trended weakly, memory not at all.

Template switching introduced a universal primer site, and the cDNA bore unique molecular identifiers. TCRdb called the 5' RACE reads again in MiXCR, with one record for every CDR3 protein. The sample records over 600,000 distinct CDR3 sequences, less than 25% being singletons. CDR1 is MGHDK and CDR2 is SYGVNS in the germline V gene. V lost 1 base and J 9 bases, leaving 11 bases between the germline ends. The length of the CDR3 is 13 residues. These records were also assigned to another study, of T cells expressing NK-cell markers.

Sequencing used PBMCs. This sequence originates from a woman between 18 and 30 years old in good health. The rearrangement links TRBV25-1 to TRBJ2-3; D may be TRBD1 or TRBD2 (5 bases each). CDR3 amino acids: CASSESLGETQYF. CDR3 DNA: TGTGCCAGCAGTGAATCCCTGGGGGAAACGCAGTATTTT.